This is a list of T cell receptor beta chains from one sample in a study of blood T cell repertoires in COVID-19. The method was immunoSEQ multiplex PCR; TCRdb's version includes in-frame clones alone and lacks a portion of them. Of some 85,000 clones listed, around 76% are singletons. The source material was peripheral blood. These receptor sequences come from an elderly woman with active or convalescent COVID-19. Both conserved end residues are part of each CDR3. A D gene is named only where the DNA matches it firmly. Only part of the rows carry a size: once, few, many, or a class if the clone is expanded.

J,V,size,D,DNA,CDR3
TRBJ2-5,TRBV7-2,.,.,TGTGCCAGCAGCTTAAGTGGCGGGGAGACCCAGTACTTC,CASSLSGGETQYF
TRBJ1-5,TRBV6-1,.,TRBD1,TGTGCCAGCAGTCACCGGGACAGGGGGAAGGAGCCCCAGCATTTT,CASSHRDRGKEPQHF
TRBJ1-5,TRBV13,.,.,TGTGCCAGCAGCTTAAGGGCCCAGGGTGGTCAGCCCCAGCATTTT,CASSLRAQGGQPQHF
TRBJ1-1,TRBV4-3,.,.,TGCGCCAGCAGCCAAGAACTGGTGGTTACACACCTAACCAGGGACACTGAAGCTTTCTTT,CASSQELVVTHLTRDTEAFF
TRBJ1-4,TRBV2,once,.,TGTGCCAGCAGTGTCGGCGGCGGTGAAAAACTGTTTTTT,CASSVGGGEKLFF
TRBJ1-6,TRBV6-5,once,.,TGTGCCAGCACCACTTCGACACAGGGTGATTCACCCCTCCACTTT,CASTTSTQGDSPLHF
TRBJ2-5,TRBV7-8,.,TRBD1,TGTGCCAGCAGCCCCCGCATGGGACAGGGCAAAGAGACCCAGTACTTC,CASSPRMGQGKETQYF
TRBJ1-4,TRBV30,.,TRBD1,TGTGCCTGGGACAGGGTCGGGGAAAAACTGTTTTTT,CAWDRVGEKLFF
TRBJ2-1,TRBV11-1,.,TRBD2,TGTGCCAGCAGCTCGCGGGGGGGCTCCTACAATGAGCAGTTCTTC,CASSSRGGSYNEQFF
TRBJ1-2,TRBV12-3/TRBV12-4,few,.,TGTGCCAGCAGTTTTGACAGGACAGCACCAAACTTC,CASSFDRTAPNF
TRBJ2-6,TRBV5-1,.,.,TGCGCCAGCAGCTTGGTTCTCTCTGGGGCCAACGTCCTGACTTTC,CASSLVLSGANVLTF
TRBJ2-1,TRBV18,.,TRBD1,TGTGCCAGCTCACCTACCCGGACAGGGATCGTGGATGAGCAGTTCTTC,CASSPTRTGIVDEQFF
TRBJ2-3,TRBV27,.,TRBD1,TGTGCCAGCATGGCGAGGACAGGGTCAGATACGCAGTATTTT,CASMARTGSDTQYF
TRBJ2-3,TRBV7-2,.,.,TGTGCCAGCAGTCCCGGTAATGTGGGCGCAGATACGCAGTATTTT,CASSPGNVGADTQYF
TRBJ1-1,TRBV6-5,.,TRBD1,TGTGCCAGCAGTCCCAGGGGGCCGGGGACTGAAGCTTTCTTT,CASSPRGPGTEAFF
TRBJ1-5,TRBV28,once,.,TGTGCCAGCAGAGTGAACAGGAATCAGCCCCAGCATTTT,CASRVNRNQPQHF
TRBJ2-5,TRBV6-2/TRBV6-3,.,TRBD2,TGTGCCAGCAGTTACGGTGCCGGGGGGAGTAGGGAGACCCAGTACTTC,CASSYGAGGSRETQYF
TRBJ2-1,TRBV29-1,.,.,TGCAGCGTTGGGAGAATCCCCCCATACAATGAGCAGTTCTTC,CSVGRIPPYNEQFF
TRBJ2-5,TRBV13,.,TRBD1,TGTGCCAGCAGCCTGGGACAGGGTTCGCCAGAGACCCAGTACTTC,CASSLGQGSPETQYF
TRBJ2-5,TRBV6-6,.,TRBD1,TGTGCCAGCAGTCACAGGGGAGAGACCCAGTACTTC,CASSHRGETQYF
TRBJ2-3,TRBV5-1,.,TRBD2,TGCGCCAGCAGCTTGGCACAACTAGCGGGGGTCACAGATACGCAGTATTTT,CASSLAQLAGVTDTQYF
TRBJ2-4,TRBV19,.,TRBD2,TGTGCCAGTGACTATGGACTAGCGGGGAGCATTCAGTACTTC,CASDYGLAGSIQYF
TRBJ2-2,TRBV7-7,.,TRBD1,TGTGCTAGCAGCCTTAGGGGGCCCGCGAACACCGGGGAGCTGTTTTTT,CASSLRGPANTGELFF
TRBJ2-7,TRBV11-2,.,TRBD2,TGTGCCAGCAGCTTAACTAGCGGGGGTTCCTACGAGCAGTACTTC,CASSLTSGGSYEQYF
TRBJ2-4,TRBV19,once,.,TGTGCCAGTAGTATAGTGGCGGAACTAGCCAAAAACATTCAGTACTTC,CASSIVAELAKNIQYF
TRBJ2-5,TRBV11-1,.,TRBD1,TGTGCCAGCAGCCTGGGACAGAACCAAGAGACCCAGTACTTC,CASSLGQNQETQYF
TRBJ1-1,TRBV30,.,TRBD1,TGTGCCTGGGTTTCAGGGACAGGGGGTGAAGCTTTCTTT,CAWVSGTGGEAFF
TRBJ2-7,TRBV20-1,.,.,TGCAGTGCTTACCGGGAATTGGAGTACTTC,CSAYRELEYF
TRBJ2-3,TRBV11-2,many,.,TGTGCCAGCAGCTTAGTCCAGGGGCCCCCAGATACGCAGTATTTT,CASSLVQGPPDTQYF
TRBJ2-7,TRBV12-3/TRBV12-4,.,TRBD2,TGTGCCAGCAGCCTGGGGGGAGGGTACGAGCAGTACTTC,CASSLGGGYEQYF
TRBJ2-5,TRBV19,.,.,TGTGCCAGTAGTATGCTAGTCCCAGAGACCCAGTACTTC,CASSMLVPETQYF
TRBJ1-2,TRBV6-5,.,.,TGTGCCAGCAGTTCGGCCCCGGGGGTCGGCTACACCTTC,CASSSAPGVGYTF
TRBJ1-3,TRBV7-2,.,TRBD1,TGTGCCAGCAGCTTAGAACAGGGGGCTAGTGGAAACACCATATATTTT,CASSLEQGASGNTIYF
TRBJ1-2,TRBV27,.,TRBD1,TGTGCCAGCAGTTTGCGACAGGGGTGGGGCTATGGCTACACCTTC,CASSLRQGWGYGYTF
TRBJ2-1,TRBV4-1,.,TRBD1,TGCGCCAGCAGCCCGGACAGGGGTCCCTACAATGAGCAGTTCTTC,CASSPDRGPYNEQFF
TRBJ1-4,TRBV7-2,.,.,TGTGCCAGCAGCCCTCACCATGGGGGGGGGACTAATGAAAAACTGTTTTTT,CASSPHHGGGTNEKLFF
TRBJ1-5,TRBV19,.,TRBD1,TGTGCCGCGGGGACAGGGTATCAGCCCCAGCATTTT,CAAGTGYQPQHF
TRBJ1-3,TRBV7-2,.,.,TGTGCCAGCAGCGGAGGGCACAGAAGTTTCGGAAACACCATATATTTT,CASSGGHRSFGNTIYF
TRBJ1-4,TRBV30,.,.,TGTGCCTGGAGTGTACATCACAGAGCAACTAATGAAAAACTGTTTTTT,CAWSVHHRATNEKLFF
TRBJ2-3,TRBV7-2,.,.,TGTGCCAGCAGCCCGGACAGTGACTCCACAGATACGCAGTATTTT,CASSPDSDSTDTQYF
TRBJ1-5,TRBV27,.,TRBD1,TGTGCCAGCAGTTTCTCCTTCGGGACAGGGGGTAATCAGCCCCAGCATTTT,CASSFSFGTGGNQPQHF
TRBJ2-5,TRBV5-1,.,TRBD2,TGCGCCAGCAGCTTAGGGAACCACCCGGGGGGAGAGACCCAGTACTTC,CASSLGNHPGGETQYF
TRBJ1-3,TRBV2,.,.,TGTGCCAGCAGTGTTGGTCCAGGTTCCTCTGGAAACACCATATATTTT,CASSVGPGSSGNTIYF
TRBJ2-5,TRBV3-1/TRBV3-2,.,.,TGTGCCAGCAGCCAAGAACAGGAGAACTACCAAGAGACCCAGTACTTC,CASSQEQENYQETQYF
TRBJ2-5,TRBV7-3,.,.,TGTGCCAGCAGCTTAAGTGGGAGGGAGACCCAGTACTTC,CASSLSGRETQYF
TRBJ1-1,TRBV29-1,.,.,TGCAGCGTCCGGGACATGACCACTGAAGCTTTCTTT,CSVRDMTTEAFF
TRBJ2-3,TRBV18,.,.,TGTGCCAGCTCACTGGGCAGCACCACAGATACGCAGTATTTT,CASSLGSTTDTQYF
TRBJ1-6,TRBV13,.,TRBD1,TGTGCCAGCAGCACTACTCTAGGACAGGGGGCGATTAATTCACCCCTCCACTTT,CASSTTLGQGAINSPLHF
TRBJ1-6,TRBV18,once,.,TGTGCCAGCTCACCGGACACGAACACCAATTCACCCCTCCACTTT,CASSPDTNTNSPLHF
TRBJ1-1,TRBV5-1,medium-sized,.,TGCGCCAGCAGCATTTCGGGGAACACTGAAGCTTTCTTT,CASSISGNTEAFF
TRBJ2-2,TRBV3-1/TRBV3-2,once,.,TGTGCCAGCAGCCAAGACGCGAGGGGAGGCGAGCTGTTTTTT,CASSQDARGGELFF
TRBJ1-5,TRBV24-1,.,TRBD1,TGTGCCACCAGTCAGGGGGCGCAGGATCAGCCCCAGCATTTT,CATSQGAQDQPQHF
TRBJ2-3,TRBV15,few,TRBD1,TGTGCCACCAGCGAGATTCGTGGACAGGGGGCAGATACGCAGTATTTT,CATSEIRGQGADTQYF
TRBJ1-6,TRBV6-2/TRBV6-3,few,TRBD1,TGTGCCAGCAGTTACGAGGGAGTGACAGGGACTAATTCACCCCTCCACTTT,CASSYEGVTGTNSPLHF
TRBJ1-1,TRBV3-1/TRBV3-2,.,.,TGTGCCAGCAGCCAAGGGCCCACTGAAGCTTTCTTT,CASSQGPTEAFF
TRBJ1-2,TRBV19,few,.,TGTGCCAGTAGTATCCGGGACATAAATAACTATGGCTACACCTTC,CASSIRDINNYGYTF
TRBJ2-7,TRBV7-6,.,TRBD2,TGTGCCAGCAGCTTAGCAAGCGGGGGAAGCTCCTACGAGCAGTACTTC,CASSLASGGSSYEQYF
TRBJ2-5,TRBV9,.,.,TGTGCCAGCAGCTCAAGACCGGGGGAGACCCAGTACTTC,CASSSRPGETQYF
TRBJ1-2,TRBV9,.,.,TGTGCCAGCAGCTCCGCAGCTACAGGGACGAGCGGCTACACCTTC,CASSSAATGTSGYTF
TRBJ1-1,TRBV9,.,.,TGTGCCAGCAGCGTAGGCAGGGATACTGAAGCTTTCTTT,CASSVGRDTEAFF